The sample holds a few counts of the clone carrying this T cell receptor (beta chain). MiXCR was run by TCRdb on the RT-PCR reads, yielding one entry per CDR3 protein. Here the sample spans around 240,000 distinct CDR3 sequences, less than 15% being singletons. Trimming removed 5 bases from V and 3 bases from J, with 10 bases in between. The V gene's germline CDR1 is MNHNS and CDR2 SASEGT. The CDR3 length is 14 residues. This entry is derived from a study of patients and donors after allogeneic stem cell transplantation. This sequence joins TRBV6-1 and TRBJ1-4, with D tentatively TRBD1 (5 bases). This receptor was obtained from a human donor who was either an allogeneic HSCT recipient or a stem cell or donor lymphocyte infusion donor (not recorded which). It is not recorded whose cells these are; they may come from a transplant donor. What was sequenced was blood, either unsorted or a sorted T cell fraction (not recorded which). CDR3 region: CASSPQVSNEKLFF. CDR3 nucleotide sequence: TGTGCCAGCAGTCCACAGGTGTCTAATGAAAAACTGTTTTTT.